Here is one T cell receptor (beta chain) with its context. Its specificity is unknown. One entry per CDR3 protein, called by TCRdb with MiXCR from the RT-PCR reads. Of about 800,000 distinct CDR3 sequences in the sample, about 20% are singletons; the top ten hold roughly 10%. The entry originates in a study of response to subunit inactivated influenza vaccine. Findings and caveats of the study: Few new T cells, the authors suggested, are recruited by each seasonal influenza vaccination.

V was cut by 3 bases and J by 5 bases, with 23 bases left in between. CDR1 is DFQATT, CDR2 SNEGSKA, per germline (reference sequence). The CDR3 runs 17 residues. This material consisted of PBMCs from blood, taken less than 6 days after vaccination. The gene calls are TRBV20-1 and TRBJ2-1, with D hard to call. The receptor was derived from a man in his forties or fifties who received an inactivated influenza vaccine. The DNA for the CDR3 is TGCAGTGCTAGGGCTCGGTTGGGCTTTCAAGGGAACAATGAGCAGTTCTTC. Amino acid sequence: CSARARLGFQGNNEQFF.